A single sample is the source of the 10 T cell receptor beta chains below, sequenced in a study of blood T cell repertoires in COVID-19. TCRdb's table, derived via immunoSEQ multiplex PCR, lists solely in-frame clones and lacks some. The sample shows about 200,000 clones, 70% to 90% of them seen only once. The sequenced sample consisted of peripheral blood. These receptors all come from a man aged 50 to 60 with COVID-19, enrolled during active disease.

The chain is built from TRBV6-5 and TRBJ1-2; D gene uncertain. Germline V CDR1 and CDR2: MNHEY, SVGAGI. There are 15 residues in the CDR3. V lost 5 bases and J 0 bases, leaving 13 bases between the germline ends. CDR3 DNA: TGTGCCAGCAGTACCCCGGGTAACCCTAACTATGGCTACACCTTC. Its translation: CASSTPGNPNYGYTF.

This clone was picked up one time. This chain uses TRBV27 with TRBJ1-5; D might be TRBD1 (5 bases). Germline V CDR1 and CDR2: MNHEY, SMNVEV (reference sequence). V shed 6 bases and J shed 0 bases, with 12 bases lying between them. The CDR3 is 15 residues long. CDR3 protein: CASSPDSYSNQPQHF. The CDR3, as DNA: TGTGCCAGCAGCCCCGACAGTTATAGCAATCAGCCCCAGCATTTT.

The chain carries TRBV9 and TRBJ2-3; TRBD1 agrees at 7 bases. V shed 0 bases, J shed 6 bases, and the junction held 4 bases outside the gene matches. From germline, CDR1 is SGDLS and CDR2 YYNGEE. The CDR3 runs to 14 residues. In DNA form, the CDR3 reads TGTGCCAGCAGCGTAGAGGGGGCTTTGGATACGCAGTATTTT. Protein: CASSVEGALDTQYF.

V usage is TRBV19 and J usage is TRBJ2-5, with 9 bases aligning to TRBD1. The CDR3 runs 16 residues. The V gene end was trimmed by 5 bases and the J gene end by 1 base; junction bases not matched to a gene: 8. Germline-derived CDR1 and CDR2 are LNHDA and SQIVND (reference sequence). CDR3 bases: TGTGCCAGTAGTTCAAGGACAGGGGAGTCCCAAGAGACCCAGTACTTC. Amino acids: CASSSRTGESQETQYF.

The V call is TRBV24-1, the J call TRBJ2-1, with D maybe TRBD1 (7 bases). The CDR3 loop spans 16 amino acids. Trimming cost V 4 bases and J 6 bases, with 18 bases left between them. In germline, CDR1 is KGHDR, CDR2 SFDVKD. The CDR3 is CATSDTTGEALNEQFF. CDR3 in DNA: TGTGCCACCAGTGACACCACAGGGGAGGCCCTCAATGAGCAGTTCTTC.

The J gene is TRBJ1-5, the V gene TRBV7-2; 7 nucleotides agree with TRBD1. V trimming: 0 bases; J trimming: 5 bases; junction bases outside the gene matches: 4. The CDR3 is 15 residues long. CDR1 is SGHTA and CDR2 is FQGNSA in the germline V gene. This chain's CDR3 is CASSLAGGSDQPQHF. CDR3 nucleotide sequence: TGTGCCAGCAGCTTAGCAGGGGGCTCTGATCAGCCCCAGCATTTT. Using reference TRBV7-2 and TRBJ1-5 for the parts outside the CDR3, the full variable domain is GAGVSQSPSNKVTEKGKDVELRCDPISGHTALYWYRQSLGQGLEFLIYFQGNSAPDKSGLPSDRFSAERTGGSVSTLTIQRTQQEDSAVYLCASSLAGGSDQPQHFGDGTRLSIL.

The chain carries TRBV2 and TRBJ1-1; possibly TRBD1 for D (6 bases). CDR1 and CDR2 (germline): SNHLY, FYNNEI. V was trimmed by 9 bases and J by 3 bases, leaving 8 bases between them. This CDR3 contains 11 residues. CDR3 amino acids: CASRTDTEAFF. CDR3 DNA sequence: TGTGCCAGTAGGACAGACACTGAAGCTTTCTTT. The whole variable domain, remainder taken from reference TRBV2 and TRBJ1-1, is EPEVTQTPSHQVTQMGQEVILRCVPISNHLYFYWYRQILGQKVEFLVSFYNNEISEKSEIFDDQFSVERPDGSNFTLKIRSTKLEDSAMYFCASRTDTEAFFGQGTRLTVV.

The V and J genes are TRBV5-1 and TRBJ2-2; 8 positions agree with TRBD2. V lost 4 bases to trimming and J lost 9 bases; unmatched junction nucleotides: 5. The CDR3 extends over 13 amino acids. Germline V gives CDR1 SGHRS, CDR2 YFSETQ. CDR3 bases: TGCGCCAGCAGCCAAAGCGGGAGCCGGGAGCTGTTTTTT. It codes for CASSQSGSRELFF.

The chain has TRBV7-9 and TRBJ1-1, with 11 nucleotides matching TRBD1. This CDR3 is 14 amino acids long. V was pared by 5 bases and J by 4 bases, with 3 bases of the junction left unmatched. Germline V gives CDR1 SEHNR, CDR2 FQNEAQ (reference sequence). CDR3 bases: TGTGCCAGCAGCCGGGGGACAGGGGGCACTGAAGCTTTCTTT. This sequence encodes CASSRGTGGTEAFF.

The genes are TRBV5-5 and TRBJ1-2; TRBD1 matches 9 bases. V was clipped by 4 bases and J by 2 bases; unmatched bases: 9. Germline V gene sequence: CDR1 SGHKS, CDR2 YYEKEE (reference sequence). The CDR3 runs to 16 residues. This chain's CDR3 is CASSLPPQGANYGYTF. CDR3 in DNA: TGTGCCAGCAGCCTCCCCCCACAGGGGGCGAACTATGGCTACACCTTC.